This T cell receptor (beta chain) was identified in a study of response to subunit inactivated influenza vaccine. This clonotype came up many times. The antigen remains undetermined. Study findings and constraints: Few new T cells, the authors suggested, are recruited by each seasonal influenza vaccination.

TCRdb called the RT-PCR reads again in MiXCR, with one record for every CDR3 protein. The sample carries 450,000 to 550,000 distinct CDR3 sequences, over 25% recorded once. The V gene lost 8 bases and the J gene lost 3 bases, with 8 bases spanning the gap. Per germline, CDR1 SGHTA and CDR2 FQGNSA. This CDR3 is built from 12 residues. This TCR was sampled from a man aged 50 to 59 who received an inactivated influenza vaccine. Source: CD4+ T cells sorted from PBMCs, taken around 5 days after vaccination. The V call is TRBV7-2, the J call TRBJ1-5; D ambiguous. The CDR3 sequence is CASADPNQPQHF. The CDR3 region has the DNA TGTGCCAGCGCTGACCCCAATCAGCCCCAGCATTTT.